Listed below are T cell receptor beta chains from one sample, sequenced in a study of regulatory T cells in long-lasting Graves disease. TCRdb fed the multiplex PCR reads into MiXCR, producing one record per CDR3 protein. The table includes a few hundred thousand distinct CDR3 sequences, about 25% detected once. The specimen comprised peripheral blood mononuclear cells (PBMCs), sampled when the disease was refractory, from a patient treated with antithyroid drugs. The receptors come from a female donor with Graves disease. Each CDR3 is given with its conserved first and last residue. Each record gives: V gene, clone size, J gene, D gene, CDR3 DNA, CDR3 protein. The D gene is left open where the match is weak. Clone size appears in some rows only: once, few, many, or a class for an expanded clone.

TRBV20-1	few	TRBJ1-2	NA	TGCAGTGCCCCATTGATGTCGCGGTACTATGGCTACACCTTC	CSAPLMSRYYGYTF
TRBV2	few	TRBJ2-1	TRBD2	TGTGCCAGCAACCTAGCGGGTTACAATGAGCAGTTCTTC	CASNLAGYNEQFF
TRBV29-1	NA	TRBJ1-4	TRBD1	TGCAGCGTCCTGACAGGGGGAATCGGTGAAAAACTGTTTTTT	CSVLTGGIGEKLFF
TRBV29-1	few	TRBJ1-1	NA	TGCAGCGTTGCAGGGATCAACACTGAAGCTTTCTTT	CSVAGINTEAFF
TRBV5-1	many	TRBJ1-2	NA	TGCGCCAGCAGCCCTGGGAGGGGGGCCTATGGCTACACCTTC	CASSPGRGAYGYTF
TRBV3-1	few	TRBJ2-7	TRBD1	TGTGCCAGCAGCCAAGCGCCAGGGGGCAACTACGAGCAGTACTTC	CASSQAPGGNYEQYF
TRBV19	few	TRBJ2-5	NA	TGTGCCAGTGGACAGCACCAAGAGACCCAGTACTTC	CASGQHQETQYF
TRBV29-1	few	TRBJ2-7	NA	TGCAGCGTTTCTCTGGGGGCGGGAGCCTACGAGCAGTACTTC	CSVSLGAGAYEQYF
TRBV9	many	TRBJ1-5	NA	TGTGCCAGCAGCGTAGAGGGTAGCAATCAGCCCCAGCATTTT	CASSVEGSNQPQHF
TRBV20-1	many	TRBJ1-1	NA	TGCAGTGCGGGTGGGAACACTGAAGCTTTCTTT	CSAGGNTEAFF
TRBV20-1	NA	TRBJ1-1	NA	TGCAGTGCTAGAGACTCTCGTGGGGGTCTAACAGGGTGGGTAGCTTTCTTT	CSARDSRGGLTGWVAFF
TRBV27	NA	TRBJ2-1	NA	TGTGCCAGCAGTTTGGGGCCACAACGCTACAATGAGCAGTTCTTC	CASSLGPQRYNEQFF
TRBV7-9	many	TRBJ2-7	NA	TGTGCCAGCAGCTTAGGGGGACTCTACGAGCAGTACTTC	CASSLGGLYEQYF
TRBV28	many	TRBJ1-2	NA	TGTGCCAGCAGTTTAAGTATTAACTATGGCTACACCTTC	CASSLSINYGYTF
TRBV7-9	few	TRBJ1-1	TRBD1	TGTGCCAGCAGGTTGACAGGGGATAACACTGAAGCTTTCTTT	CASRLTGDNTEAFF
TRBV28	few	TRBJ2-2	TRBD2	TGTGCCAGCAGGGAATCGAACCTAGTTTCCGGCGGGAGGGCCTATTTCGCCGGGGAGCTGTTTTTT	CASRESNLVSGGRAYFAGELFF
TRBV7-9	many	TRBJ1-1	NA	TGTGCCAGCAGCGTAATAGCAGGGGCGTACACTGAAGCTTTCTTT	CASSVIAGAYTEAFF
TRBV7-2	many	TRBJ2-7	NA	TGTGCCAGCAGCCCCCGGGTAGCCGCCTACGAGCAGTACTTC	CASSPRVAAYEQYF
TRBV4-1	NA	TRBJ2-7	TRBD2	TGCGCCAGCAGCCAACTAGCGGGGAGCAGCTCCTACGAGCAGTACTTC	CASSQLAGSSSYEQYF
TRBV2	few	TRBJ2-1	NA	TGTGCCAGCATTAGCGGCACAATCGTTAGGATGAATGAGCAGTTCTTC	CASISGTIVRMNEQFF
TRBV6-1	many	TRBJ1-4	NA	TGTGCCAGCAGTCCCCCGGGCGGGGTTCATGAAAAACTGTTTTTT	CASSPPGGVHEKLFF
TRBV19	NA	TRBJ2-7	TRBD1	TGTGCCAGTAGCGTAACGGGACAGGGGGATAAGCAGTACTTC	CASSVTGQGDKQYF
TRBV7-2	NA	TRBJ1-2	TRBD1	TGTGCCAGCAGCTTGGGGGGACAGAGCCAGAGCACCTTC	CASSLGGQSQSTF
TRBV2	many	TRBJ1-5	NA	TGTGCCAGCAGCGACACAGTACGCAATCAGCCCCAGCATTTT	CASSDTVRNQPQHF
TRBV28	many	TRBJ2-7	TRBD2	TGTGCCAGCAGCCTAGCGGGAGCTATCTACGAGCAGTACTTC	CASSLAGAIYEQYF
TRBV29-1	NA	TRBJ1-3	TRBD1	TGCAGCGTTGAAGATCGTCTGACAGGGGGTGGAAACACCATATATTTT	CSVEDRLTGGGNTIYF
TRBV30	many	TRBJ1-4	NA	TGTGCCGGTACGAGGGTACCTAATGAAAAACTGTTTTTT	CAGTRVPNEKLFF
TRBV20-1	NA	TRBJ2-3	NA	TGCAGTGCTAGAGCCCCTAGACCCACAGATACGCAGTATTTT	CSARAPRPTDTQYF
TRBV7-3	NA	TRBJ2-5	NA	TGTGCCAGCAGCAGAATATCAGGGATCCAAGAGACCCAGTACTTC	CASSRISGIQETQYF
TRBV29-1	few	TRBJ2-2	TRBD2	TGCAGCGTTCAGACTAGCGGGAGAACCGGGGAGCTGTTTTTT	CSVQTSGRTGELFF
TRBV27	NA	TRBJ1-3	NA	TGTGCCAGCAGTTCCGGGATCCCAGCAGGAAACACCATATATTTT	CASSSGIPAGNTIYF
TRBV24-1	few	TRBJ2-2	NA	TGTGCCACCAGTGATACGGCCGCCCGGGGGGCGAAAACCGGGGAGCTGTTTTTT	CATSDTAARGAKTGELFF
TRBV7-6	NA	TRBJ1-4	NA	TGTGCCAGCAGCTCGGACAGAAATGAAAAACTGTTTTTT	CASSSDRNEKLFF
TRBV9	NA	TRBJ2-1	NA	TGTGCCAGCAGCGTAAGAGTGGGGGTAGTGTCCTACAATGAGCAGTTCTTC	CASSVRVGVVSYNEQFF
TRBV5-1	NA	TRBJ2-7	NA	TGCGCCAGCAGCTTGAGTTATACCTACGAGCAGTACTTC	CASSLSYTYEQYF
TRBV5-6	NA	TRBJ2-5	TRBD2	TGTGCCAGCAGCTTCCGGACTAGCGGTCTCCAAGAGACCCAGTACTTC	CASSFRTSGLQETQYF
TRBV30	few	TRBJ1-1	NA	TGTGCCTGGAGTGGAGGGGGGGCAGAAGCTTTCTTT	CAWSGGGAEAFF
TRBV3-1	few	TRBJ1-2	NA	TGTGCCAGCAGCCAAGATTGGCAGGGGACGTCGGGCTACACCTTC	CASSQDWQGTSGYTF
TRBV7-9	NA	TRBJ1-1	NA	TGTGCCAGCAGCTTAGCCCTATTGAAAGAGAACACTGAAGCTTTCTTT	CASSLALLKENTEAFF
TRBV3-1	NA	TRBJ2-5	TRBD2	TGTGCCTCGAAAGCGGGGATAGCAGAGACCCAGTACTTC	CASKAGIAETQYF
TRBV20-1	few	TRBJ2-7	NA	TGCAGTGCTGGGGGACTCGTAAGCTCCTACGGGCAGTACTTC	CSAGGLVSSYGQYF
TRBV30	NA	TRBJ1-2	NA	TGTGCCTGGAGTGGGGGCAGAAGCAACACCTTC	CAWSGGRSNTF
TRBV7-9	NA	TRBJ2-7	TRBD2	TGTGCCAGCAAGCTTGGGACTAGTGGAGCCTACGAGCAGTACTTC	CASKLGTSGAYEQYF
TRBV28	NA	TRBJ2-7	NA	TGTGCCAGCAGCCTTATGCCGGACAGTAGGACCTACGAGCAGTACTTC	CASSLMPDSRTYEQYF
TRBV6-2/TRBV6-3	few	TRBJ2-7	NA	TGTGCCAGCATTCGCTCGGGAGCCCCCTACGAGCAGTACTTC	CASIRSGAPYEQYF
TRBV28	few	TRBJ1-6	NA	TGTGCCAGCAGTGAAATAAATAATTCACCCCTCCACTTT	CASSEINNSPLHF
TRBV5-1	few	TRBJ2-6	TRBD1	TGCGCCAGCAGCCTTACAGGGACAGGAGGGGCCAACGTCCTGACTTTC	CASSLTGTGGANVLTF
TRBV20-1	many	TRBJ1-2	NA	TGCAGTGCTAGAGTTAGTGTGGGACCCAAGTATGGCTACACCTTC	CSARVSVGPKYGYTF
TRBV7-9	few	TRBJ2-7	NA	TGTGCCAGCAGCTTATCTAACGGCGATTACGAGCAGTACTTC	CASSLSNGDYEQYF
TRBV29-1	many	TRBJ1-1	NA	TGCAGCGAGAAGGCGGGGACGAACACTGAAGCTTTCTTT	CSEKAGTNTEAFF
TRBV24-1	few	TRBJ1-2	NA	TGTGCCACCAGTGGAGTCGGCAGGAGCTATGGCTACACCTTC	CATSGVGRSYGYTF
TRBV27	few	TRBJ1-6	NA	TGTGCCAGCAGTCCCGGTAGATCTAATTCACCCCTCCACTTT	CASSPGRSNSPLHF
TRBV20-1	NA	TRBJ2-7	NA	TGCAGTGCCAAGGACGGGACTCCCTACGAGCAGTACTTC	CSAKDGTPYEQYF
TRBV29-1	few	TRBJ1-4	TRBD1	TGCAGCGTTGCCCCAGGGGGCTGGAATGAAAAACTGTTTTTT	CSVAPGGWNEKLFF
TRBV6-2/TRBV6-3	NA	TRBJ1-4	NA	TGTGCCAGCAGTTACTCGTCGGGGCAGGGTAATGAAAAACTGTTTTTT	CASSYSSGQGNEKLFF
TRBV7-9	NA	TRBJ2-7	TRBD2	TGTGCCAGCAGCTTAGCGGCTAGCGGGAGGCACGAGCAGTACTTC	CASSLAASGRHEQYF
TRBV28	many	TRBJ1-5	NA	TGTGCCAGCAGTTCAGGGGATCAGCCCCAGCATTTT	CASSSGDQPQHF
TRBV7-2	many	TRBJ2-2	NA	TGTGCCAGCAACAGCGGGAACACCGGGGAGCTGTTTTTT	CASNSGNTGELFF
TRBV7-6	many	TRBJ2-7	NA	TGTGCCAGCAGCCCTATGGACGGAACCTACGAGCAGTACTTC	CASSPMDGTYEQYF
TRBV30	few	TRBJ1-2	NA	TGTGCCTGGAGTCTGGCGGCCTATGGCTACACCTTC	CAWSLAAYGYTF